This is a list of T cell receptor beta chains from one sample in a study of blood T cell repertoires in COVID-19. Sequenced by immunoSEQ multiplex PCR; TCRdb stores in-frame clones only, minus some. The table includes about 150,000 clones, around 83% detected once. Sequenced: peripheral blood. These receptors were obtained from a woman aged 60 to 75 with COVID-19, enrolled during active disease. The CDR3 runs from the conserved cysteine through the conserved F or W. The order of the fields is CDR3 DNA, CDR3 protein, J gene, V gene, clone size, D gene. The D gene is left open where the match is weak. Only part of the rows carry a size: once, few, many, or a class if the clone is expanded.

cdr3_nt: TGTGCCAGCAGTCGGGACAGTGGGAATTGGCTCTTC
cdr3_aa: CASSRDSGNWLF
j_call: TRBJ2-1
v_call: TRBV27
clone_size: -
d_call: TRBD1

cdr3_nt: TGTGCCAGTAGTATAAACAGAAACTCTGGAAACACCATATATTTT
cdr3_aa: CASSINRNSGNTIYF
j_call: TRBJ1-3
v_call: TRBV19
clone_size: few
d_call: -

cdr3_nt: TGTGCCAGCAGCTTGGAGTCAGATCGATACACTGAAGCTTTCTTT
cdr3_aa: CASSLESDRYTEAFF
j_call: TRBJ1-1
v_call: TRBV5-8
clone_size: -
d_call: -

cdr3_nt: TGTGCCAGTAGTATAGTTCAAGGGGGCGGAGGCTACACCTTC
cdr3_aa: CASSIVQGGGGYTF
j_call: TRBJ1-2
v_call: TRBV19
clone_size: -
d_call: TRBD1

cdr3_nt: TGTGCCAGTAGTATGGCAGGGGCACGAGGAACTGAAGCTTTCTTT
cdr3_aa: CASSMAGARGTEAFF
j_call: TRBJ1-1
v_call: TRBV19
clone_size: -
d_call: -

cdr3_nt: TGTGCCAGCAGCCCCGTCGAAGGGGTTATTGTCTATGGCTACACCTTC
cdr3_aa: CASSPVEGVIVYGYTF
j_call: TRBJ1-2
v_call: TRBV7-6
clone_size: -
d_call: -

cdr3_nt: TGTGCCAGCAGTCCCTCGGGACTCGGAGGAAACACCATATATTTT
cdr3_aa: CASSPSGLGGNTIYF
j_call: TRBJ1-3
v_call: TRBV6-2/TRBV6-3
clone_size: -
d_call: -

cdr3_nt: TGTGCCAGCTCACCAACAGGGAGCGATGGCTACACCTTC
cdr3_aa: CASSPTGSDGYTF
j_call: TRBJ1-2
v_call: TRBV18
clone_size: -
d_call: -

cdr3_nt: TGTGCCAGCAGCTTAATGCCCGGGAACAATCAGCCCCAGCATTTT
cdr3_aa: CASSLMPGNNQPQHF
j_call: TRBJ1-5
v_call: TRBV7-6
clone_size: -
d_call: -

cdr3_nt: TGCGCCAGCGGCGAACCAGGGTCTGAGCAGTTCTTC
cdr3_aa: CASGEPGSEQFF
j_call: TRBJ2-1
v_call: TRBV5-1
clone_size: -
d_call: -

cdr3_nt: TGTGCCAGCACCCCACCCGGTAGCAATCAGCCCCAGCATTTT
cdr3_aa: CASTPPGSNQPQHF
j_call: TRBJ1-5
v_call: TRBV6-5
clone_size: few
d_call: -

cdr3_nt: TGTGCCAGCAGTGTGAGCGGGAGTTACGAGCAGTACTTC
cdr3_aa: CASSVSGSYEQYF
j_call: TRBJ2-7
v_call: TRBV2
clone_size: -
d_call: TRBD2

cdr3_nt: TGCGCCAGCAGCTTGAACCCGGGACAGGGGTCTGGAAACACCATATATTTT
cdr3_aa: CASSLNPGQGSGNTIYF
j_call: TRBJ1-3
v_call: TRBV5-1
clone_size: -
d_call: TRBD1

cdr3_nt: TGTGCCAGCAGCCAAGATCACGGAGGAACTGAAGCTTTCTTT
cdr3_aa: CASSQDHGGTEAFF
j_call: TRBJ1-1
v_call: TRBV3-1/TRBV3-2
clone_size: few
d_call: -

cdr3_nt: TGTGCCAGCAGCTTTCCCCAGGGGGGAACTGAAGCTTTCTTT
cdr3_aa: CASSFPQGGTEAFF
j_call: TRBJ1-1
v_call: TRBV7-8
clone_size: -
d_call: TRBD1

cdr3_nt: TGTGCCAGCAGCTTACAGGGGGCAGGGGTCAATGAGCAGTTCTTC
cdr3_aa: CASSLQGAGVNEQFF
j_call: TRBJ2-1
v_call: TRBV7-7
clone_size: -
d_call: TRBD1

cdr3_nt: TGTGCCAGCAGCGTGACAGGGAGCGGCACTGAAGCTTTCTTT
cdr3_aa: CASSVTGSGTEAFF
j_call: TRBJ1-1
v_call: TRBV9
clone_size: -
d_call: TRBD1

cdr3_nt: TGTGCCAGCAGTTTGGACAGGGCCCCGGAGGAAAAACTGTTTTTT
cdr3_aa: CASSLDRAPEEKLFF
j_call: TRBJ1-4
v_call: TRBV6-5
clone_size: -
d_call: TRBD1

cdr3_nt: TGTGCCAGCAGCCCCGGTCGGGTAGCGGGAGCGGCCCAAGAGACCCAGTACTTC
cdr3_aa: CASSPGRVAGAAQETQYF
j_call: TRBJ2-5
v_call: TRBV11-3
clone_size: once
d_call: TRBD2

cdr3_nt: TGTGCCAGCTCACCTAGTTACGCAGGTTCCGATGGCTACACCTTC
cdr3_aa: CASSPSYAGSDGYTF
j_call: TRBJ1-2
v_call: TRBV18
clone_size: -
d_call: -